The 26 T cell receptor beta chains reported below all come from one sample, sequenced in a study of shared T cell receptors in the human thymus. Sequenced by immunoSEQ multiplex PCR; TCRdb stores in-frame clones only, minus some. Of about 730,000 clones in the sample, 80% to 90% were seen once. These data also formed part of another study, on human thymus T cells.

The sequenced sample was thymocytes. The receptors come from a girl younger than two with a congenital heart defect.

CDR3 protein: CASSLGRGTYNEQFF. In nucleotides, the CDR3 is TGTGCCAGCAGCTTAGGGCGGGGGACCTACAATGAGCAGTTCTTC. The chain couples TRBV7-2 to TRBJ2-1; 7 positions agree with TRBD2. The CDR3 is 15 amino acids. Per the germline V gene, CDR1 is SGHTA and CDR2 is FQGNSA. The trim removed 1 base at V and 2 bases at J, leaving 2 bases unmatched. The full variable domain, its missing parts supplied by reference TRBV7-2 and TRBJ2-1, is GAGVSQSPSNKVTEKGKDVELRCDPISGHTALYWYRQSLGQGLEFLIYFQGNSAPDKSGLPSDRFSAERTGGSVSTLTIQRTQQEDSAVYLCASSLGRGTYNEQFFGPGTRLTVL.

The chain employs TRBV5-1 and TRBJ2-7, with D possibly being TRBD1 (7 bases). The CDR3 consists of 16 residues. Germline lookup yields CDR1 SGHRS and CDR2 YFSETQ. Trimming took off 0 bases at V and 4 bases at J, with 17 bases between the two ends. DNA of the CDR3: TGCGCCAGCAGCTTGGTCGGCGGGACAGTCCCATACGAGCAGTACTTC. The encoded protein is CASSLVGGTVPYEQYF.

The chain links TRBV5-1 to TRBJ2-5; a possible D gene is TRBD2 (6 bases). The germline V gene has CDR1 SGHRS and CDR2 YFSETQ. This CDR3 contains 17 residues. V was trimmed by 0 bases and J by 1 base, leaving 16 bases between them. The CDR3 DNA follows: TGCGCCAGCAGCTTGGCAGGAGGGTACCCAGCCCAAGAGACCCAGTACTTC. As protein: CASSLAGGYPAQETQYF.

The CDR3 loop is CASSLRQGNYGYTF. In DNA, the CDR3 is TGTGCCAGCAGCTTAAGACAGGGGAACTATGGCTACACCTTC. The rearrangement uses TRBV7-2 and TRBJ1-2; 8 bases agree with TRBD1. The germline V gene has CDR1 SGHTA and CDR2 FQGNSA. The CDR3 extends over 14 amino acids. The junction had 1 base not matched to a gene; V was cut back by 2 bases and J by 2 bases.

The chain links TRBV18 to TRBJ2-7, with 7 bases aligning to TRBD1. This CDR3 is 16 amino acids long. Trimming at V came to 3 bases and at J to 4 bases, leaving 12 bases not matched to a gene. Germline V gene data show CDR1 as KGHSH and CDR2 as LQKENI. The CDR3 here is CASSPSGTESFYEQYF. The CDR3 DNA is TGTGCCAGCTCACCTTCGGGGACAGAGTCCTTTTACGAGCAGTACTTC.

This chain connects TRBV23-1 to TRBJ1-2, with D perhaps matching TRBD1 (6 bases). TRBV23-1 is filed as an ORF, its function uncertain. The CDR3 has 13 amino acids. Trimming removed 1 base from V and 7 bases from J, with 10 bases in between. CDR3 in amino acids: CASSQLEGVGYTF. The CDR3 region has the DNA TGCGCCAGCAGTCAATTAGAGGGGGTTGGCTACACCTTC.

The chain joins TRBV13 to TRBJ2-3; 8 bases map to TRBD1. Trimming took 4 bases from V and 10 from J; bases not matched to a gene: 16. CDR3 length: 16 residues. CDR1 is PRHDT and CDR2 is FYEKMQ in the germline V gene (reference sequence). Here the CDR3 DNA reads TGTGCCAGCAGCTGGGAGACAGGGGAATTTCGTTTAGCGCAGTATTTT. This sequence encodes CASSWETGEFRLAQYF.

This clone was seen once. The chain uses TRBV10-3 and TRBJ1-1; D possibly corresponds to TRBD1 (6 bases). Trimming took off 4 bases at V and 5 bases at J, with 14 bases between the two ends. The CDR3 length is 14 residues. Germline V gene lookup returns CDR1 ENHRY and CDR2 SYGVKD. The CDR3: CAISVSGARTEAFF. The DNA of the CDR3 is TGTGCCATCAGTGTGTCGGGGGCGCGGACTGAAGCTTTCTTT.

This chain links TRBV7-6 with TRBJ2-1; 7 bases match TRBD2. With V trimmed by 5 bases and J by 8 bases, 9 bases remained unmatched. From germline, CDR1 is SGHVS and CDR2 FNYEAQ. The CDR3 totals 14 residues. This CDR3 is CASSKRGGRDEQFF. As DNA, the CDR3 is TGTGCCAGCAGCAAACGTGGGGGGAGGGATGAGCAGTTCTTC.

V and J are TRBV29-1 and TRBJ2-4, with TRBD1 as a possible D gene (6 bases). CDR1 and CDR2 (germline): SQVTM, ANQGSEA. Trimming pared 1 base from V and 0 bases from J, leaving 13 bases between. CDR3 size: 16 residues. In nucleotides, the CDR3 is TGCAGCGTTGAAGTCCCAGGGACACTAGCCAAAAACATTCAGTACTTC. It codes for CSVEVPGTLAKNIQYF.

The V call is TRBV11-2, the J call TRBJ1-4; tentative D call: TRBD1 (6 bases). There are 15 residues in the CDR3. CDR1 is SGHAT and CDR2 is FQNNGV in the germline V gene. Trimming stripped 5 bases from V and 7 bases from J, with 17 bases between. DNA for the CDR3: TGTGCCAGCAGCGACGGAGGGGGGGCGCGTGAAAAACTGTTTTTT. Protein: CASSDGGGAREKLFF.

The rearrangement joins TRBV5-4 to TRBJ2-3; TRBD2 aligns across 11 bases. V shed 2 bases, J shed 3 bases, and the junction held 11 bases outside the gene matches. The CDR3 has 18 amino acids. From germline, CDR1 is SGHNT and CDR2 YYREEE (reference sequence). Written as DNA, the CDR3 is TGTGCCAGCAGCTTAACTAGCGGGGGCACCTTGGGGACAGATACGCAGTATTTT. Its translation: CASSLTSGGTLGTDTQYF. Looking up the rest from reference TRBV5-4 and TRBJ2-3 gives the full variable domain: ETGVTQSPTHLIKTRGQQVTLRCSSQSGHNTVSWYQQALGQGPQFIFQYYREEENGRGNFPPRFSGLQFPNYSSELNVNALELDDSALYLCASSLTSGGTLGTDTQYFGPGTRLTVL.

The gene calls are TRBV19 and TRBJ2-1, with 11 bases fitting TRBD2. The CDR3 extends over 17 amino acids. Germline CDR1 reads LNHDA; CDR2 reads SQIVND (reference sequence). After removal of 10 bases from V and 4 bases from J, the junction contained 15 bases not matched to a gene. The CDR3 DNA reads TGTGCCACCCGACTAGCGGGGACCGAACCCAATTACAATGAGCAGTTCTTC. It codes for CATRLAGTEPNYNEQFF.

The chain employs TRBV10-1 and TRBJ2-5; 15 nucleotides align to TRBD2. The ends lost 0 bases at V and 5 bases at J; junction bases unmatched: 4. The germline gives CDR1 WNHNN, CDR2 SYGVQD (reference sequence). CDR3 length equals 17 residues. Here the CDR3 reads CASSESPGLAGGETQYF. The CDR3 DNA sequence: TGCGCCAGCAGTGAGTCACCGGGACTAGCGGGGGGTGAGACCCAGTACTTC.

The chain recombines TRBV7-9 with TRBJ1-1; D possibly corresponds to TRBD1 (6 bases). This CDR3 has 16 amino acids. CDR1 and CDR2 (germline): SEHNR, FQNEAQ (reference sequence). Trimming took off 4 bases at V and 6 bases at J, with 21 bases between the two ends. The CDR3 DNA is TGTGCCAGCAGCTGTAACAGGGAGCCCTCAAACGCTGAAGCTTTCTTT. The encoded protein is CASSCNREPSNAEAFF.

This chain uses TRBV5-1 with TRBJ1-2; 8 positions agree with TRBD1. V trimming: 5 bases; J trimming: 3 bases; junction bases outside the gene matches: 15. This CDR3 has 17 residues. From germline, CDR1 is SGHRS and CDR2 YFSETQ. For the CDR3, the DNA is TGCGCCAGCAGGAGACAGGGGTTACGGGCTGGGGACTATGGCTACACCTTC. Its translation: CASRRQGLRAGDYGYTF.

V and J are TRBV27 and TRBJ1-1; 7 nucleotides line up with TRBD1. CDR3 length equals 13 residues. The germline gives CDR1 MNHEY, CDR2 SMNVEV (reference sequence). V lost 7 bases, J lost 6 bases, and 8 bases stayed unmatched. CDR3 bases: TGTGCCAGCACCCGACAGGGAGTCCCTGAAGCTTTCTTT. Its protein product is CASTRQGVPEAFF.

In regard to this clone: Within the sample, other DNA sequences also encode this same CDR3. This rearrangement joins TRBV7-2 to TRBJ2-5; no clear D. The CDR3 contains 13 residues. The germline V and J ends were trimmed by 0 bases and 3 bases, with 5 bases remaining between them. CDR1 and CDR2 (germline): SGHTA, FQGNSA. In DNA, the CDR3 is TGTGCCAGCAGCTTAGCTCGGGAAGAGACCCAGTACTTC. Its protein product is CASSLAREETQYF. Full variable domain (rest looked up from reference TRBV7-2 and TRBJ2-5): GAGVSQSPSNKVTEKGKDVELRCDPISGHTALYWYRQSLGQGLEFLIYFQGNSAPDKSGLPSDRFSAERTGGSVSTLTIQRTQQEDSAVYLCASSLAREETQYFGPGTRLLVL.

The chain carries TRBV5-5 and TRBJ2-7, with a tentative D call TRBD1 (6 bases). V lost 4 bases to trimming and J lost 2 bases, with 13 bases between them. CDR1 and CDR2 (germline): SGHKS, YYEKEE (reference sequence). CDR3 length: 14 amino acids. DNA of the CDR3: TGTGCCAGCAGCGTTGGGGGCAGGGCCTACGAGCAGTACTTC. Translation gives CASSVGGRAYEQYF.

Details on this clone: Additional DNA sequences in this sample encode the identical CDR3. J is TRBJ2-1 and V is TRBV5-1; possibly TRBD2 for D (6 bases). V lost 0 bases to trimming and J lost 2 bases, with 6 bases between them. This CDR3 region has 14 residues. CDR1 SGHRS and CDR2 YFSETQ come from the germline V gene. CDR3 coding DNA: TGCGCCAGCAGCTTGGGGGGGGCCTACAATGAGCAGTTCTTC. This sequence encodes CASSLGGAYNEQFF.

This clone was detected only a few times. V is TRBV7-2 and J is TRBJ2-5, with D perhaps TRBD2 (6 bases). There are 14 residues in the CDR3. Trimming stripped 0 bases from V and 2 bases from J, with 7 bases between. Germline lookup yields CDR1 SGHTA and CDR2 FQGNSA. CDR3 sequence: CASSLASGQETQYF. The CDR3 nucleotides are TGTGCCAGCAGCTTAGCTAGCGGACAAGAGACCCAGTACTTC.

CDR3 loop: CASSPTGSPGTEAFF. CDR3 in DNA: TGTGCCAGCAGTCCCACAGGGTCCCCTGGCACTGAAGCTTTCTTT. V gene TRBV6-5 combines with J gene TRBJ1-1, with a weak D call TRBD1 (6 bases). The CDR3 is made up of 15 amino acids. The V and J ends lost 5 bases and 4 bases respectively, with 17 bases between them. Per the germline V gene, CDR1 is MNHEY and CDR2 is SVGAGI.

This clone was seen more than once but under ten times. The CDR3 sequence: CASSIGQQACEKLFF. The CDR3 DNA sequence: TGTGCCAGTAGTATCGGACAGCAAGCTTGTGAAAAACTGTTTTTT. The chain combines TRBV19 with TRBJ1-4; possibly TRBD1 for D (6 bases). V was shortened by 3 bases and J by 7 bases, with 15 bases between the two germline ends. The CDR3 extends over 15 amino acids. The germline V gene encodes CDR1 LNHDA and CDR2 SQIVND (reference sequence).

The chain carries TRBV11-2 and TRBJ2-7; 7 bases match TRBD1. Germline assignment: CDR1 SGHAT and CDR2 FQNNGV. This CDR3 has 12 amino acids. Losses at the gene ends were 6 bases for V and 4 bases for J; bases not matched to a gene: 3. The CDR3 loop reads CASRTGIYEQYF. CDR3 DNA: TGTGCCAGCAGGACAGGGATTTACGAGCAGTACTTC.

Concerning this clone itself: One junction end does not reproduce the germline sequence, and a read error may be involved. V gene TRBV18 combines with J gene TRBJ2-7; possibly TRBD1 for D (5 bases). This CDR3 is built from 11 residues. In germline, CDR1 is KGHSH, CDR2 LQKENI. DNA of the CDR3: TGTGCCAGCTCACCACCTGGTGGTAGGGGCTTC. Its protein is CASSPPGGRGF. Complete variable domain (other parts from reference TRBV18 and TRBJ2-7): NAGVMQNPRHLVRRRGQEARLRCSPMKGHSHVYWYRQLPEEGLKFMVYLQKENIIDESGMPKERFSAEFPKEGPSILRIQQVVRGDSAAYFCASSPPGGRGFGPGTRLTVT.

V and J are TRBV2 and TRBJ1-6; 7 bases map to TRBD1. V gave up 8 bases and J gave up 10 bases; unmatched junction bases: 11. The germline V gene has CDR1 SNHLY and CDR2 FYNNEI. The CDR3 extends over 14 amino acids. The CDR3 DNA reads as TGTGCCAGCGGGCAGGGGGTGATTGGGTCACCCCTCCACTTT. It translates to CASGQGVIGSPLHF. Together with reference TRBV2 and TRBJ1-6, the CDR3 gives the full variable domain: EPEVTQTPSHQVTQMGQEVILRCVPISNHLYFYWYRQILGQKVEFLVSFYNNEISEKSEIFDDQFSVERPDGSNFTLKIRSTKLEDSAMYFCASGQGVIGSPLHFGNGTRLTVT.